What follows are 29 T cell receptor beta chains derived from one specimen sequenced in a study of neurological immune-mediated disorders. Via MiXCR, TCRdb re-called the 5' RACE reads, giving one row per CDR3 protein. The table records roughly 75,000 distinct CDR3 sequences, 2.6% of them present only once. The sample comprised PBMCs. The source is a woman in her twenties or thirties with multiple sclerosis.

This clonotype occurred many times. The CDR3 DNA sequence: TGTGCCAGCAACCCCCTAACAGGCTCATATGGCTACACCTTC. It specifies CASNPLTGSYGYTF. J is TRBJ1-2 and V is TRBV28; D might be TRBD1 (5 bases). V lost 7 bases to trimming and J lost 5 bases, with 17 bases between them. Looked up from germline, CDR1 is MDHEN and CDR2 is SYDVKM. This CDR3 region has 14 residues.

This clonotype was recorded at least ten times. The V call is TRBV20-1, the J call TRBJ1-4; D gene ambiguous. V lost 4 bases, J lost 0 bases, and 3 bases lay in between. The CDR3 runs 12 residues. Germline loops: CDR1 DFQATT, CDR2 SNEGSKA (reference sequence). The CDR3 spells CSATATNEKLFF. Written as DNA, the CDR3 is TGCAGTGCTACGGCAACTAATGAAAAACTGTTTTTT.

This clonotype was counted ten times or more. V usage is TRBV29-1 and J usage is TRBJ2-7, with 7 bases matching TRBD2. From germline, CDR1 is SQVTM and CDR2 ANQGSEA. J gave up 6 bases and V 4 bases, and 6 bases lay outside the gene matches. This CDR3 spans 12 amino acids. Here the CDR3 reads CSVAPGGGEQYF. CDR3 DNA: TGCAGCGTTGCCCCGGGGGGAGGCGAGCAGTACTTC.

This clonotype was detected many times. This chain joins TRBV20-1 and TRBJ2-1; a possible D gene is TRBD2 (5 bases). The CDR3 extends over 15 amino acids. Germline V lookup: CDR1 DFQATT, CDR2 SNEGSKA (reference sequence). Trimming cost V 5 bases and J 5 bases, with 19 bases left between them. The CDR3 loop is CSACDRRRPNNEQFF. The CDR3, as DNA: TGCAGTGCTTGTGATCGGAGGAGACCTAACAATGAGCAGTTCTTC.

This clonotype came up many times. The chain uses TRBV9 and TRBJ1-3, with 8 positions matching TRBD1. With V trimmed by 3 bases and J by 3 bases, 5 bases remained unmatched. The CDR3 spans 15 residues. Germline V CDR1 and CDR2: SGDLS, YYNGEE. The CDR3 loop is CASSADRGSGNTIYF. The CDR3 DNA reads as TGTGCCAGCAGCGCAGACAGGGGAAGTGGAAACACCATATATTTT. The variable domain in full, completed from reference TRBV9 and TRBJ1-3, reads DSGVTQTPKHLITATGQRVTLRCSPRSGDLSVYWYQQSLDQGLQFLIQYYNGEERAKGNILERFSAQQFPDLHSELNLSSLELGDSALYFCASSADRGSGNTIYFGEGSWLTVV.

This chain uses TRBV12-3 or TRBV12-4 with TRBJ1-5; 8 nucleotides agree with TRBD1. This CDR3 is 14 amino acids long. The V gene end was trimmed by 3 bases and the J gene end by 5 bases; junction bases not matched to a gene: 3. Here the CDR3 reads CASSLRTGYQPQHF. Here the CDR3 DNA reads TGTGCCAGCAGTTTGAGGACAGGGTATCAGCCCCAGCATTTT.

This clonotype was seen more than once but under ten times. This sequence joins TRBV30 and TRBJ2-7; no firm D call. The CDR3 sequence is 12 residues long. Germline lookup yields CDR1 GTSNPN and CDR2 SVGIG (reference sequence). The V and J ends lost 0 bases and 0 bases respectively, with 3 bases between them. The CDR3 region is CAWSVSSYEQYF. The CDR3 coding sequence is TGTGCCTGGAGTGTAAGCTCCTACGAGCAGTACTTC.

This clonotype was detected many times. The V gene is TRBV24-1, the J gene TRBJ2-2; D is undetermined. This CDR3 region has 15 residues. The germline V gene has CDR1 KGHDR and CDR2 SFDVKD. V lost 1 base, J lost 2 bases, and 7 bases lay in between. CDR3 loop: CATSDFTKNTGELFF. Here the CDR3 DNA reads TGTGCCACCAGTGATTTTACCAAAAACACCGGGGAGCTGTTTTTT.

This clonotype turned up a few times. Just one base apart from a much larger clone, this may be a read error. The rearrangement links TRBV20-1 to TRBJ1-2; D perhaps matches TRBD1 (6 bases). V was clipped by 7 bases and J by 2 bases, with 11 bases between them. Germline lookup yields CDR1 DFQATT and CDR2 SNEGSKA (reference sequence). The CDR3 runs 12 residues. CDR3 region: CSDATGNYGYTF. As DNA, the CDR3 is TGCAGTGACGCAACAGGGAACTATGGCTACACCTTC.

This clonotype was seen at least ten times. The rearrangement uses TRBV5-1 and TRBJ1-6; 10 bases are shared with TRBD1. The germline gives CDR1 SGHRS, CDR2 YFSETQ. The junction had 8 bases not matched to a gene; V was cut back by 4 bases and J by 7 bases. The CDR3 has 16 residues. CDR3 DNA sequence: TGCGCCAGCAGCCCGGGACAGGGGCTCCGGAATTCACCCCTCCACTTT. It is translated as CASSPGQGLRNSPLHF. The entire variable domain, with the rest obtained from reference TRBV5-1 and TRBJ1-6, is as follows: KAGVTQTPRYLIKTRGQQVTLSCSPISGHRSVSWYQQTPGQGLQFLFEYFSETQRNKGNFPGRFSGRQFSNSRSEMNVSTLELGDSALYLCASSPGQGLRNSPLHFGNGTRLTVT.

This clonotype has ten or more counts. The chain carries TRBV25-1 and TRBJ2-7, with D uncertain. The CDR3 runs 14 residues. Germline assignment: CDR1 MGHDK and CDR2 SYGVNS. V gave up 3 bases and J gave up 2 bases, with 11 bases separating them. The CDR3 region has the DNA TGTGCCAGCAGTGATCTAGGTTTGACCTACGAGCAGTACTTC. It codes for CASSDLGLTYEQYF.

The table lists this clonotype with many counts. The J gene is TRBJ2-7, the V gene TRBV12-3 or TRBV12-4, with D perhaps matching TRBD2 (6 bases). V was shortened by 4 bases and J by 0 bases, with 13 bases between the two germline ends. This CDR3 spans 15 amino acids. In nucleotides, the CDR3 is TGTGCCAGCAGTTGGGAGGCGGGACTCTCCTACGAGCAGTACTTC. Amino acid sequence: CASSWEAGLSYEQYF.

This clonotype was detected many times. The chain combines TRBV19 with TRBJ2-1, with 9 positions matching TRBD2. CDR3 length: 14 amino acids. V was clipped by 6 bases and J by 8 bases; unmatched bases: 8. The germline CDR1 and CDR2 sequences are LNHDA and SQIVND (reference sequence). CDR3 region: CASRVAGGRDEQFF. The CDR3 DNA follows: TGTGCCAGTAGAGTCGCGGGAGGGCGGGATGAGCAGTTCTTC.

In this sample, this clonotype turned up many times. The rearrangement links TRBV20-1 to TRBJ1-4, with TRBD1 as a possible D gene (6 bases). The CDR3 has 18 amino acids. The V end was cut by 3 bases, the J end by 2 bases, with 22 bases between. Germline V gene lookup returns CDR1 DFQATT and CDR2 SNEGSKA (reference sequence). CDR3 protein: CSARSGQRLLATNEKLFF. The CDR3 nucleotides read TGCAGTGCTAGGTCCGGACAGCGTTTGCTGGCGACTAATGAAAAACTGTTTTTT.

This clonotype was counted many times. J is TRBJ2-3 and V is TRBV5-1; 14 nucleotides line up with TRBD2. Germline V gives CDR1 SGHRS, CDR2 YFSETQ. J lost 6 bases, V lost 4 bases, and 4 bases had no gene match. CDR3 size: 15 residues. In DNA, the CDR3 is TGCGCCAGCAGCGCCGGGACTAGCGGGAGTGATACGCAGTATTTT. Amino acids: CASSAGTSGSDTQYF. Looking up the rest from reference TRBV5-1 and TRBJ2-3 gives the full variable domain: KAGVTQTPRYLIKTRGQQVTLSCSPISGHRSVSWYQQTPGQGLQFLFEYFSETQRNKGNFPGRFSGRQFSNSRSEMNVSTLELGDSALYLCASSAGTSGSDTQYFGPGTRLTVL.

This clonotype was found many times. The chain couples TRBV7-2 to TRBJ2-1, with TRBD2 matching 8 bases. CDR1 is SGHTA and CDR2 is FQGNSA in the germline V gene. The V and J ends lost 5 bases and 7 bases, in that order; junction bases with no gene match: 10. The CDR3 contains 15 residues. CDR3 sequence (DNA): TGTGCCAGCAGCACTAATCCGGGACTAGGAAATGAGCAGTTCTTC. It translates to CASSTNPGLGNEQFF.

This clonotype showed up many times. The V and J genes are TRBV18 and TRBJ2-1, with D uncertain. The CDR3 consists of 13 residues. The V end was cut by 0 bases, the J end by 0 bases, with 0 bases between. From germline, CDR1 is KGHSH and CDR2 LQKENI. CDR3 loop: CASSPPSYNEQFF. CDR3 sequence (DNA): TGTGCCAGCTCACCACCCTCCTACAATGAGCAGTTCTTC.

This clonotype appeared many times. The J gene is TRBJ2-5, the V gene TRBV7-2; either TRBD1 or TRBD2 may fit D (5 bases each). The CDR3 length is 16 residues. Germline lookup yields CDR1 SGHTA and CDR2 FQGNSA. V lost 5 bases and J 3 bases, leaving 19 bases between the germline ends. CDR3 amino acids: CASSRNRDPGKETQYF. The CDR3 DNA reads as TGTGCCAGCAGCCGAAACCGGGACCCAGGGAAAGAGACCCAGTACTTC.

This clonotype was observed many times. The chain recombines TRBV19 with TRBJ2-7; D gene unclear. V lost 4 bases to trimming and J lost 7 bases, with 8 bases between them. Per the germline V gene, CDR1 is LNHDA and CDR2 is SQIVND (reference sequence). The CDR3 has 11 residues. The CDR3 region is CASSTGPEQYF. The DNA of the CDR3 is TGTGCCAGTAGTACAGGTCCTGAGCAGTACTTC.

This clonotype was found a few times. The chain uses TRBV18 and TRBJ2-6, with no clear D. CDR3 size: 14 residues. V lost 2 bases, J lost 9 bases, and 11 bases lay in between. The V gene's germline CDR1 is KGHSH and CDR2 LQKENI. The CDR3 DNA sequence: TGTGCCAGCTCACCAAGTTCAAGTAGCAACGTCCTGACTTTC. This sequence encodes CASSPSSSSNVLTF.

On this clonotype: A much larger clone differs from this one at a single base, so this may be a read error. V usage is TRBV5-1 and J usage is TRBJ2-1; no firm D call. The length of the CDR3 is 12 residues. From germline, CDR1 is SGHRS and CDR2 YFSETQ. V was shortened by 1 base and J by 9 bases, with 8 bases between the two germline ends. The chain's CDR3 is CASSLFDGEQFF. CDR3 coding DNA: TGCGCCAGCAGCTTGTTCGACGGTGAGCAGTTCTTC.

This clonotype was counted at least ten times. J is TRBJ2-6 and V is TRBV24-1; 10 bases align to TRBD1. The germline V gene has CDR1 KGHDR and CDR2 SFDVKD. The junction had 9 bases not matched to a gene; V was cut back by 9 bases and J by 2 bases. The CDR3 is 17 residues long. The CDR3 coding sequence is TGTGCCACCGCATACGGACAGGGGGTTCCTGGGGCCAACGTCCTGACTTTC. This gives the protein CATAYGQGVPGANVLTF.

This clonotype appeared many times. This chain uses TRBV11-3 with TRBJ2-4; tentative D call: TRBD2 (6 bases). V shed 1 base and J shed 6 bases, with 13 bases lying between them. The CDR3 spans 15 residues. Germline assignment: CDR1 SGHNT and CDR2 YENEEA. Written as DNA, the CDR3 is TGTGCCAGCAGCTTAGGGCCGGGACTTCCAAACATTCAGTACTTC. Translated: CASSLGPGLPNIQYF.

This clonotype showed up many times. The chain is built from TRBV24-1 and TRBJ2-1, with D uncertain. The germline V gene encodes CDR1 KGHDR and CDR2 SFDVKD. The CDR3 runs to 13 residues. The V end was cut by 5 bases, the J end by 9 bases, with 13 bases between. CDR3 sequence reads: CATSVERYSEQFF. The CDR3 DNA follows: TGTGCCACCAGTGTCGAGAGATATAGTGAGCAGTTCTTC.

This clonotype was seen a few times. The chain has TRBV11-3 and TRBJ1-1, with D maybe TRBD1 (5 bases). Trimming cost V 4 bases and J 4 bases, with 16 bases left between them. Germline lookup yields CDR1 SGHNT and CDR2 YENEEA. The CDR3 is made up of 15 amino acids. This chain's CDR3 is CASSSGRGGVTEAFF. In nucleotides, the CDR3 is TGTGCCAGCAGCTCAGGTCGGGGGGGGGTCACTGAAGCTTTCTTT.

Only a few counts were recorded for this clonotype. A much larger clone lies one base from this, so it may be a read error. This chain connects TRBV12-3 or TRBV12-4 to TRBJ1-5; a possible D gene is TRBD1 (6 bases). The CDR3 consists of 13 residues. The CDR3 bases are TGTGCCAGCAGCTTTAACAGGGAGAGGGCCCAGAATTTT. Its translation: CASSFNRERAQNF.

The table lists this clonotype with many counts. J is TRBJ2-1 and V is TRBV14; possibly TRBD1 or TRBD2 for D (5 bases each). The CDR3 covers 16 residues. V was clipped by 0 bases and J by 6 bases, with 15 bases between them. CDR1 is SGHDN and CDR2 is FVKESK in the germline V gene. Here the CDR3 DNA reads TGTGCCAGCAGCCAAGATCTGGGACGTGGTTTCAATGAGCAGTTCTTC. Translation gives CASSQDLGRGFNEQFF.

The sample holds many counts of this clonotype. This sequence joins TRBV3-1 and TRBJ2-7, with D hard to call. The germline gives CDR1 LGHDT, CDR2 YNNKEL (reference sequence). The CDR3 is 15 residues long. V was clipped by 0 bases and J by 5 bases, with 14 bases between them. The CDR3 loop is CASSQDAGTQNEQYF. DNA for the CDR3: TGTGCCAGCAGCCAAGACGCCGGTACCCAAAACGAGCAGTACTTC.

The table lists this clonotype with many counts. CDR3 sequence (DNA): TGCAGCGTTGTATGGACTAGCGCGAACACCGGGGAGCTGTTTTTT. Encoded protein: CSVVWTSANTGELFF. The rearrangement links TRBV29-1 to TRBJ2-2; 9 bases align to TRBD2. The ends lost 4 bases at V and 0 bases at J; junction bases unmatched: 3. CDR3 length equals 15 residues. Germline loops: CDR1 SQVTM, CDR2 ANQGSEA.